Below are 32 T cell receptor beta chains sequenced from a single sample in a study. The sorted Tregs were CD4+CD25+CD127-/low cells. TCRdb reanalysed the 5' RACE reads using MiXCR and keeps one entry per CDR3 protein. The sample shows roughly 57,000 distinct CDR3 sequences, less than 25% of them seen only once. Material: tumor-infiltrating Tregs sorted from the breast tumor. The receptors stem from a female donor with breast cancer.

Concerning this clonotype itself: As the CDR3 is not closed by the conserved phenylalanine or tryptophan, this likely results from a read error. The DNA for the CDR3 is TGTGCCAGCAGCTTACTCCGTGGGTTGGACGAAAAACTGTTTTCT. Its translation: CASSLLRGLDEKLFS. The genes are TRBV7-9 and TRBJ1-4; the D is unclear. The germline V and J ends were trimmed by 2 bases and 8 bases, with 15 bases remaining between them. The germline CDR1 and CDR2 sequences are SEHNR and FQNEAQ (reference sequence). There are 15 residues in the CDR3.

A few counts support this clonotype. The chain links TRBV4-2 to TRBJ1-5; D possibly corresponds to TRBD1 (6 bases). Deletions cut 4 bases from V and 7 bases from J, with 20 bases between. Germline CDR1 LGHNA, CDR2 YNFKEQ. CDR3 length: 16 residues. The CDR3 DNA is TGTGCCAGCAGCCCACAAGCCACAGGGTATGGCCAGCCCCAGCATTTT. It encodes CASSPQATGYGQPQHF.

To note about this clonotype: This could be a read error, since a much larger clone is one nucleotide away. CDR3 DNA: TGCAGTGCTAGAGAAAAAGAGCTATCCTACAATGAGCAGTTCTTC. Amino acid sequence: CSAREKELSYNEQFF. This chain uses TRBV20-1 with TRBJ2-1, with D unclear. The CDR3 contains 15 residues. Deletions cut 0 bases from V and 1 base from J, with 10 bases between. Germline V CDR1 and CDR2: DFQATT, SNEGSKA (reference sequence).

This clonotype occurred a few times. The genes are TRBV20-1 and TRBJ1-5; 7 nucleotides align to TRBD1. Unmatched junction bases numbered 9, after V lost 0 bases and J lost 7 bases. There are 15 residues in the CDR3. CDR1 and CDR2 (germline): DFQATT, SNEGSKA (reference sequence). CDR3 coding DNA: TGCAGTGCTAGAGACCAGGGGGGGGCAAGGCAGCCCCAGCATTTT. It yields the protein CSARDQGGARQPQHF.

The V gene is TRBV5-1, the J gene TRBJ2-7, with 11 bases lining up with TRBD1. Trimming took 7 bases from V and 2 from J; bases not matched to a gene: 5. CDR3 length: 14 amino acids. Germline CDR1 SGHRS, CDR2 YFSETQ. The CDR3 DNA reads TGCGCCAGCCGGGACAGGGGGAACCCCTACGAGCAGTACTTC. Translation gives CASRDRGNPYEQYF.

This clonotype was seen repeatedly, ten times or more. The chain recombines TRBV5-1 with TRBJ2-7; 7 nucleotides agree with TRBD1. Germline assignment: CDR1 SGHRS and CDR2 YFSETQ. The CDR3 sequence is 15 residues long. The ends lost 4 bases at V and 1 base at J; junction bases unmatched: 8. In DNA, the CDR3 is TGCGCCAGCAGCACAGGATCCAGGGGGTCCTACGAGCAGTACTTC. This encodes CASSTGSRGSYEQYF. The full variable domain, rest sourced from reference TRBV5-1 and TRBJ2-7, is KAGVTQTPRYLIKTRGQQVTLSCSPISGHRSVSWYQQTPGQGLQFLFEYFSETQRNKGNFPGRFSGRQFSNSRSEMNVSTLELGDSALYLCASSTGSRGSYEQYFGPGTRLTVT.

This clonotype was observed a handful of times. V gene TRBV5-1 combines with J gene TRBJ2-3, with D perhaps assigned TRBD1 or TRBD2 (5 bases each). The V and J ends lost 4 bases and 8 bases respectively, with 17 bases between them. Germline CDR1 reads SGHRS; CDR2 reads YFSETQ. The CDR3 is 14 amino acids. As DNA, the CDR3 is TGCGCCAGCAGCATGGGACCCCGGAGGCGTACGCAGTATTTT. Protein sequence: CASSMGPRRRTQYF.

This chain connects TRBV5-1 to TRBJ2-2; 11 bases map to TRBD2. Germline V CDR1 and CDR2: SGHRS, YFSETQ. With V trimmed by 5 bases and J by 6 bases, 9 bases remained unmatched. The CDR3 loop spans 16 amino acids. CDR3 nucleotides: TGCGCCAGCAGACTCACTAGCGGGAGTATGGCCGGGGAGCTGTTTTTT. Its translation: CASRLTSGSMAGELFF.

The chain links TRBV6-1 to TRBJ2-7; TRBD1 is a possible D gene (6 bases). The V gene lost 10 bases and the J gene lost 4 bases, with 17 bases spanning the gap. The CDR3 extends over 13 amino acids. Germline assignment: CDR1 MNHNS and CDR2 SASEGT. The CDR3, as DNA: TGTGCCACGCTCCGACAGGATACTTACGAGCAGTACTTC. Amino acid sequence: CATLRQDTYEQYF.

As to this clonotype: It may be a read error: a sequence one base away is much more abundant. This chain connects TRBV6-5 to TRBJ1-1, with 7 bases lining up with TRBD1. Germline loops: CDR1 MNHEY, CDR2 SVGAGI. The CDR3 contains 13 residues. CDR3: CASNLQGSTEAVF. DNA of the CDR3: TGTGCCAGCAACCTACAGGGGAGCACTGAAGCTGTCTTT.

The gene calls are TRBV28 and TRBJ2-7; D gene uncertain. Trimming shortened V by 3 bases and J by 5 bases, and 20 bases separated the two germline ends. The CDR3 runs to 16 residues. The germline CDR1 and CDR2 sequences are MDHEN and SYDVKM. The CDR3 bases are TGTGCCAGCAGTTTCCCTGGACGGCAGAACCGAAACGAGCAGTACTTC. Amino acids: CASSFPGRQNRNEQYF.

V is TRBV7-2 and J is TRBJ1-2; possible D gene TRBD1, 6 bases. Germline-derived CDR1 and CDR2 are SGHTA and FQGNSA. Trimming took 5 bases from V and 2 from J, leaving 12 bases between them. The CDR3 runs 14 residues. CDR3 in DNA: TGTGCCAGCAGCATACCTCAGGGGAACTATGGCTACACCTTC. This translates into CASSIPQGNYGYTF.

This clonotype was counted only a few times. This sequence joins TRBV12-3 or TRBV12-4 and TRBJ2-5; D not resolved. The CDR3 runs to 16 residues. Trimming removed 1 base from V and 1 base from J, with 13 bases in between. In DNA form, the CDR3 reads TGTGCCAGCAGTTTAGGACTCTCCACCCTCCAAGAGACCCAGTACTTC. It specifies CASSLGLSTLQETQYF.

This clonotype was recorded at least ten times. The chain is built from TRBV20-1 and TRBJ2-7, with 9 bases identical to TRBD1. This CDR3 is 13 amino acids long. J gave up 5 bases and V 6 bases, and 8 bases lay outside the gene matches. Germline CDR1 and CDR2: DFQATT and SNEGSKA (reference sequence). The CDR3 protein is CSAPLDRGNEQYF. The CDR3 DNA reads as TGCAGTGCACCCCTGGACAGGGGTAACGAGCAGTACTTC.

The chain uses TRBV7-2 and TRBJ1-1; TRBD1 matches 7 bases. This CDR3 comprises 13 residues. The junction had 4 bases not matched to a gene; V was cut back by 5 bases and J by 4 bases. Germline V gives CDR1 SGHTA, CDR2 FQGNSA. CDR3 amino acids: CASSPTGRTEAFF. CDR3 coding DNA: TGTGCCAGCAGCCCGACAGGGCGCACTGAAGCTTTCTTT.

The sample holds many counts of this clonotype. The CDR3 loop reads CASGLGGANYGYTF. The CDR3 nucleotides read TGTGCCAGCGGTTTGGGGGGGGCTAACTATGGCTACACCTTC. This rearrangement joins TRBV7-3 to TRBJ1-2; perhaps TRBD1 as D (5 bases). CDR1 and CDR2 (germline): SGHTA, FQGTGA. The germline V and J ends were trimmed by 8 bases and 0 bases, with 13 bases remaining between them. The CDR3 spans 14 residues.

This chain uses TRBV20-1 with TRBJ2-7; 10 bases line up with TRBD1. Unmatched junction bases numbered 7, after V lost 6 bases and J lost 5 bases. CDR1 DFQATT and CDR2 SNEGSKA come from the germline V gene (reference sequence). The CDR3 has 13 residues. The CDR3 region has the DNA TGCAGTGCCGAGGGACAGGGGATAGACGAGCAGTACTTC. It specifies CSAEGQGIDEQYF.

J is TRBJ1-1 and V is TRBV9; D might be TRBD1 (5 bases). Trimming took 4 bases from V and 6 from J, leaving 25 bases between them. Germline lookup yields CDR1 SGDLS and CDR2 YYNGEE. CDR3 length equals 17 residues. CDR3 sequence: CASSPPRGGKGYPEAFF. The CDR3 nucleotides read TGTGCCAGCAGCCCCCCACGGGGCGGGAAAGGGTACCCTGAAGCTTTCTTT.

This clonotype showed up just a few times. The junction departs from germline at one end; a sequencing error may be responsible. The V call is TRBV28, the J call TRBJ2-7, with 9 bases that match TRBD2. Germline assignment: CDR1 MDHEN and CDR2 SYDVKM. The length of the CDR3 is 14 residues. The CDR3 sequence: CASRTSGQPYGQYF. The CDR3, as DNA: TGTGCCAGCAGAACTAGCGGGCAACCCTACGGGCAGTACTTC. Combining the CDR3 with reference TRBV28 and TRBJ2-7 gives the whole variable domain DVKVTQSSRYLVKRTGEKVFLECVQDMDHENMFWYRQDPGLGLRLIYFSYDVKMKEKGDIPEGYSVSREKKERFSLILESASTNQTSMYLCASRTSGQPYGQYFGPGTRLTVT.

Points on this clonotype: At one end the junction does not follow the germline gene, possibly because of a read error. This sequence joins TRBV18 and TRBJ1-6, with no clear D. The CDR3 sequence is 12 residues long. Germline assignment: CDR1 KGHSH and CDR2 LQKENI. CDR3 nucleotide sequence: TGTGCCAGCTCACACTATGATTCACCCCTCCACTTT. It encodes CASSHYDSPLHF.

The chain combines TRBV5-4 with TRBJ2-7; D is perhaps TRBD2 (6 bases). The CDR3 length is 15 residues. Trimming took 5 bases from V and 0 from J, leaving 15 bases between them. CDR1 and CDR2 from the germline V gene are SGHNT and YYREEE (reference sequence). The CDR3 sequence is CASSLGTGSSYEQYF. The CDR3 coding sequence is TGTGCCAGCAGTCTGGGGACTGGAAGCTCCTACGAGCAGTACTTC.

The gene calls are TRBV20-1 and TRBJ2-2; unclear D gene. Germline CDR1 reads DFQATT; CDR2 reads SNEGSKA (reference sequence). The V end lost 5 bases, the J end lost 7 bases, and 14 bases lay between the germline ends. The CDR3 totals 13 residues. DNA for the CDR3: TGCAGTGCTCTCTCGTTCGCCCACGGGGAGCTGTTTTTT. Amino acid sequence: CSALSFAHGELFF.

V and J are TRBV20-1 and TRBJ1-5, with unresolved D. The CDR3 is 12 amino acids. In germline, CDR1 is DFQATT, CDR2 SNEGSKA (reference sequence). V lost 1 base to trimming and J lost 7 bases, with 8 bases between them. CDR3 amino acids: CSARVGSQPQHF. CDR3 coding DNA: TGCAGTGCTAGAGTAGGGTCCCAGCCCCAGCATTTT.

A note on this clonotype: Here the CDR3 omits its conserved ending phenylalanine or tryptophan, so a read error is the likely source. The genes are TRBV7-3 and TRBJ2-3, with 7 bases that match TRBD2. Germline CDR1 SGHTA, CDR2 FQGTGA. This CDR3 has 12 amino acids. With V trimmed by 5 bases and J by 11 bases, 7 bases remained unmatched. In nucleotides, the CDR3 is TGTGCCAGCAGCCCGGACGGGGGGATGCAGTATTTG. Translating it yields CASSPDGGMQYL.

Note on this clonotype: This sequence may be a read error, since a much larger clone differs from it by one base. The CDR3 nucleotides are TGTGCCTGGAGTGTAGCTGCCCCCGGGGAGCTGTCTTTT. Encoded protein: CAWSVAAPGELSF. The chain has TRBV30 and TRBJ2-2; TRBD2 might be the D (5 bases). Germline V gene sequence: CDR1 GTSNPN, CDR2 SVGIG (reference sequence). The CDR3 loop spans 13 amino acids.

The table lists this clonotype with many counts. This chain joins TRBV15 and TRBJ2-3; the match to TRBD1 covers 7 bases. The germline V gene has CDR1 LNHNV and CDR2 YYDKDF (reference sequence). V gave up 1 base and J gave up 11 bases; unmatched junction bases: 9. This CDR3 has 14 amino acids. The CDR3 DNA is TGTGCCACCAGCAGAGGGGGACAGCTTCAGGGGCAGTATTTT. This gives the protein CATSRGGQLQGQYF.

This chain links TRBV25-1 with TRBJ2-3; 11 bases line up with TRBD1. This CDR3 is 19 amino acids long. Germline lookup yields CDR1 MGHDK and CDR2 SYGVNS. Trimming cost V 1 base and J 4 bases; bases outside gene matches: 13. Written as DNA, the CDR3 is TGTGCCAGCAGTGAATTATTAGGGCGGGGACAGGGGGTCCCAGATACGCAGTATTTT. It encodes CASSELLGRGQGVPDTQYF.

J is TRBJ1-2 and V is TRBV5-4; maybe TRBD1 (5 bases). The CDR3 loop spans 13 amino acids. Germline V gives CDR1 SGHNT, CDR2 YYREEE (reference sequence). V gave up 1 base and J gave up 6 bases, with 10 bases separating them. CDR3 loop: CASSLSGTDGYTF. The CDR3 bases are TGTGCCAGCAGCTTGAGCGGGACGGATGGCTACACCTTC.

V is TRBV5-1 and J is TRBJ1-5, with 7 nucleotides matching TRBD1. The CDR3 is 15 residues long. Germline V gene lookup returns CDR1 SGHRS and CDR2 YFSETQ. V gave up 0 bases and J gave up 6 bases; unmatched junction bases: 6. This CDR3 is CASSLDKGAGQPQHF. The CDR3 DNA reads as TGCGCCAGCAGCTTGGATAAGGGGGCAGGTCAGCCCCAGCATTTT.

This clonotype occurred a few times. This chain links TRBV6-6 with TRBJ1-2; TRBD1 aligns across 12 bases. Losses at the gene ends were 0 bases for V and 4 bases for J; bases not matched to a gene: 6. Germline CDR1 reads MNHNY; CDR2 reads SVGAGI (reference sequence). This CDR3 comprises 17 residues. For the CDR3, the DNA is TGTGCCAGCAGTTACTCGAAGGGACAGGGGGCAGGCTATGGCTACACCTTC. It specifies CASSYSKGQGAGYGYTF.

The sample holds many counts of this clonotype. J is TRBJ2-7 and V is TRBV9; D remains ambiguous. The V gene lost 0 bases and the J gene lost 2 bases, with 12 bases spanning the gap. The CDR3 has 15 residues. Germline CDR1 SGDLS, CDR2 YYNGEE. DNA for the CDR3: TGTGCCAGCAGCGTAGCGCCAGCTGGGACCTACGAGCAGTACTTC. Its protein product is CASSVAPAGTYEQYF.

This clonotype was seen a few times. The V and J genes are TRBV13 and TRBJ2-1, with 7 bases fitting TRBD2. J lost 5 bases, V lost 5 bases, and 6 bases had no gene match. The CDR3 contains 14 residues. Germline V gene sequence: CDR1 PRHDT, CDR2 FYEKMQ (reference sequence). The CDR3 sequence: CASSDRGVDNEQFF. CDR3 bases: TGTGCCAGCAGCGACCGGGGGGTAGACAATGAGCAGTTCTTC.